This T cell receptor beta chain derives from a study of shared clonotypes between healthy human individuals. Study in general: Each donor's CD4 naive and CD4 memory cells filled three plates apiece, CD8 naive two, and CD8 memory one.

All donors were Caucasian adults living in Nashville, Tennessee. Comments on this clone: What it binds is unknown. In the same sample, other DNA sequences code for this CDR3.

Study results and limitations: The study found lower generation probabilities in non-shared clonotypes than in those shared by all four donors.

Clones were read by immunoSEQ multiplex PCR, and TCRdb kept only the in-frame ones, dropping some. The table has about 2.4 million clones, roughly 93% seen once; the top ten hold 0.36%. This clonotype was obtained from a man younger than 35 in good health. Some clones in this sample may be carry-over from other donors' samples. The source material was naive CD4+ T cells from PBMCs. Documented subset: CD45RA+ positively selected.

Written as DNA, the CDR3 is TGCGCCAGCAGCTTGGCCGGACACACTGAAGCTTTCTTT. It specifies CASSLAGHTEAFF. The chain links TRBV5-1 to TRBJ1-1; D not resolved. The germline V gene encodes CDR1 SGHRS and CDR2 YFSETQ. V gave up 0 bases and J gave up 3 bases, with 6 bases separating them. The CDR3 extends over 13 amino acids. The full variable domain, rest sourced from reference TRBV5-1 and TRBJ1-1, is KAGVTQTPRYLIKTRGQQVTLSCSPISGHRSVSWYQQTPGQGLQFLFEYFSETQRNKGNFPGRFSGRQFSNSRSEMNVSTLELGDSALYLCASSLAGHTEAFFGQGTRLTVV.